This TCR beta chain was sequenced during a study of blood T cell repertoires in COVID-19. Looking at the study overall: T cells, B-cell-depleted T cells, or PBMCs supplied cDNA or gDNA.

CDR3 size: 15 residues. J lost 5 bases, V lost 2 bases, and 9 bases had no gene match. CDR1 is MNHEY and CDR2 is SVGEGT in the germline V gene. In the original workflow: Nucleated cell counts were estimated from reference gene primer amplification. Assay: immunoSEQ multiplex PCR; the TCRdb copy retains only in-frame clones and omits some. That table supplies the V and J calls and clone size; D and trimming were determined from the DNA. Among some 75,000 clones listed, over 60% were seen once. This receptor was taken from a woman of 80 years or more with active or convalescent COVID-19. This chain joins TRBV6-2 or TRBV6-3 and TRBJ2-7, with 7 bases aligning to TRBD1. The sequencing sample was made of peripheral blood. CDR3 loop: CASSYPIDRAHEQYF. Written as DNA, the CDR3 is TGTGCCAGCAGTTACCCAATAGACAGGGCCCACGAGCAGTACTTC.